The entry below describes one T cell receptor (beta chain). Its cognate antigen is unknown. Germline V gene data show CDR1 as DFQATT and CDR2 as SNEGSKA (reference sequence). The CDR3 loop spans 14 amino acids. The V end was cut by 6 bases, the J end by 2 bases, with 14 bases between. The data were taken from a study of tumor and adjacent non-tumor tissue in lung cancer. Study at large: There were some 12 adenocarcinoma, a couple of squamous cell carcinoma and 1 small cell lung cancer cases. On average, productive TCRbeta reads reached 4 million to 5 million per sample. Study-wide findings and caveats: Tumor repertoires had a smaller top 100 clone share than normal lung.

TCRbeta libraries were built with three rounds of nested PCR, modified from ARM-PCR. TCRdb reprocessed the multiplex PCR reads via MiXCR and lists one record per CDR3 protein. Among 100,000 to 150,000 distinct CDR3 sequences listed, around three fifths were seen once. RNA was extracted from bulk tissue without any cell sorting. Newly diagnosed lung cancer patients had thoracic surgery in China, August–November 2014, without prior chemotherapy. The chain uses TRBV20-1 and TRBJ2-1; no definite D call. This clonotype was sampled from a man in his thirties or forties with non-small cell lung cancer. Source material: lung tumor tissue. The CDR3 sequence: CSAKIVSTYNEQFF. The CDR3 bases are TGCAGTGCCAAGATTGTCAGCACCTACAATGAGCAGTTCTTC.